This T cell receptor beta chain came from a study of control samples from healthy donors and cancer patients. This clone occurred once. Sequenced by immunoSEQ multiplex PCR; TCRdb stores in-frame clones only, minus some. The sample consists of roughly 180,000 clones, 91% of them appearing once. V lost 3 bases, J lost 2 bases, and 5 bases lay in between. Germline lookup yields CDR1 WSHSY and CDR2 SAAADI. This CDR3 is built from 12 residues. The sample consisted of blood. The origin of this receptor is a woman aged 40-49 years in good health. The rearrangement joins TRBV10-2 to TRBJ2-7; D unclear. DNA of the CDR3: TGCGCCAGCAGTGACCCCGCCTACGAGCAGTACTTC. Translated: CASSDPAYEQYF.